A selection of T cell receptor beta chains follows, all from one sample in a study of CD8 T cells in Susac syndrome. TCRdb fed the immunoSEQ multiplex PCR reads into MiXCR, producing one record per CDR3 protein. The sample has some 130,000 distinct CDR3 sequences, roughly 94% seen once. Sequencing was done on a sample of CD4+ T cells from PBMCs. The receptors were gathered from a human donor with multiple sclerosis. Both conserved end residues are part of each CDR3. The D gene is left open where the match is weak. Size is omitted from some rows. Given values are once, few, many or a class for expanded clones.

cdr3_length	v_call	clone_size	j_call	d_call	cdr3_nt	cdr3_aa
14	TRBV29-1	once	TRBJ1-4	TRBD1	TGCAGCGTTGAGGAGGGGGCGCAAGGGGAAAAACTGTTTTTT	CSVEEGAQGEKLFF
13	TRBV12-3/TRBV12-4	NA	TRBJ1-2	NA	TGTGCCAGCAGTTGGGACTTAGTCTATGGCTACACCTTC	CASSWDLVYGYTF
17	TRBV7-2	NA	TRBJ2-7	TRBD2	TGTGCCAGCAGCCGGACAGGGACTAGCGGGAGGGCCTACGAGCAGTACTTC	CASSRTGTSGRAYEQYF
12	TRBV10-3	NA	TRBJ2-7	TRBD1	TGTGCCATCGGGCAGACAGGGGCCGAGCAGTACTTC	CAIGQTGAEQYF
14	TRBV20-1	NA	TRBJ2-7	TRBD2	TGCAGTGCCAGGGGGACTAGCGACCGGGGTGGGCAGTACTTC	CSARGTSDRGGQYF
13	TRBV6-1	few	TRBJ1-2	NA	TGTGCCAGCAGTCTTCAGGCAAACTATGGCTACACCTTC	CASSLQANYGYTF
14	TRBV2	NA	TRBJ1-1	NA	TGTGCCAGCAGTGACAGGGTTGCAAACACTGAAGCTTTCTTT	CASSDRVANTEAFF
12	TRBV29-1	NA	TRBJ2-2	NA	TGCAGCGTTGGGGGCCCCCCCGGGGAGCTGTTTTTT	CSVGGPPGELFF
13	TRBV12-3/TRBV12-4	NA	TRBJ2-5	NA	TGTGCCAGCCGAATTTTCCTTTCAGAGACCCAGTACTTC	CASRIFLSETQYF
12	TRBV20-1	NA	TRBJ2-3	NA	TGCAGTGTCCAGCGGAGTGCAGATACGCAGTATTTT	CSVQRSADTQYF
13	TRBV10-3	NA	TRBJ2-3	NA	TGTGCCATCAGTGAGCAGCACACAGATACGCAGTATTTT	CAISEQHTDTQYF
15	TRBV20-1	NA	TRBJ2-1	NA	TGCAGTGCTAGCAGTGTGACTAGTACATACAATGAGCAGTTCTTC	CSASSVTSTYNEQFF
14	TRBV19	NA	TRBJ2-2	NA	TGTGCCAGTAGTATGCGCGGACGAGCCGGGGAGCTGTTTTTT	CASSMRGRAGELFF
14	TRBV5-1	NA	TRBJ2-5	TRBD1	TGCGCCACCGGGACAGGGGGGCTGCAAGAGACCCAGTACTTC	CATGTGGLQETQYF
15	TRBV4-1	NA	TRBJ1-3	NA	TGCGCCAGCAGCGGCCAGGGAAGTATTGGAAACACCATATATTTT	CASSGQGSIGNTIYF
16	TRBV25-1	NA	TRBJ2-7	TRBD2	TGTGCCAGCAGCTTTATAGGGACTAGCGGGAAACTTGAGCAGTACTTC	CASSFIGTSGKLEQYF
13	TRBV5-1	NA	TRBJ1-2	NA	TGCGCCAGCAGCTCCCGTAGCTCCGATGGCTACACCTTC	CASSSRSSDGYTF
11	TRBV30	NA	TRBJ1-4	NA	TGTGCCCGGGACGGAGGCGAAAAACTGTTTTTT	CARDGGEKLFF
14	TRBV30	NA	TRBJ1-5	NA	TGTGCCTGGAGTGTAGGAGGGGATCAACAGCCCCAGCATTTT	CAWSVGGDQQPQHF
15	TRBV4-1	NA	TRBJ2-2	TRBD1	TGCGCCAGCAACCTTGGGACAGGGGACACCGGGGAGCTGTTTTTT	CASNLGTGDTGELFF
13	TRBV25-1	NA	TRBJ1-1	NA	TGTGCCAGCGGGGTGGGGGCGCGAACTGAAGCTTTCTTT	CASGVGARTEAFF
14	TRBV2	NA	TRBJ2-1	NA	TGTGCCAGCAAAAAGGGGGGGTCCTACAATGAGCAGTTCTTC	CASKKGGSYNEQFF
14	TRBV6-5	NA	TRBJ1-1	TRBD1	TGTGCCAGCAGTTACCCCGGACAGGGCACTGAAGCTTTCTTT	CASSYPGQGTEAFF
16	TRBV7-2	NA	TRBJ2-1	NA	TGTGCCAGCAGCTACGAGGTAGGGTTGGGAGACAATGAGCAGTTCTTC	CASSYEVGLGDNEQFF
15	TRBV20-1	NA	TRBJ2-3	TRBD2	TGCAGTGCTGGAGGGGGACTAGCGGGGGTGGATACGCAGTATTTT	CSAGGGLAGVDTQYF
13	TRBV12-3/TRBV12-4	NA	TRBJ2-7	NA	TGTGCCAGCAGTTTTGTGCTCCACTACGAGCAGTACTTC	CASSFVLHYEQYF
13	TRBV12-3/TRBV12-4	NA	TRBJ2-7	NA	TGTGCCAGCAGTCCGCGGACGTTTACCGAGCAGTACTTC	CASSPRTFTEQYF
12	TRBV29-1	NA	TRBJ1-2	NA	TGCAGCGTTGAAACAGGGTGGTATGGCTACACCTTC	CSVETGWYGYTF
14	TRBV7-2	once	TRBJ1-1	NA	TGTGCCAGCAGCCCGTGGGTGAGGAACACTGAAGCTTTCTTT	CASSPWVRNTEAFF
15	TRBV5-8	NA	TRBJ2-3	NA	TGTGCCAGCAGCTATGGACTCCTGGGCACAGATACGCAGTATTTT	CASSYGLLGTDTQYF
14	TRBV18	NA	TRBJ2-3	NA	TGTGCCAGCTCACCAACGGTCCACACAGATACGCAGTATTTT	CASSPTVHTDTQYF
15	TRBV7-2	once	TRBJ2-2	NA	TGTGCCAGCAGCTTAGCGGCCCAGAACACCGGGGAGCTGTTTTTT	CASSLAAQNTGELFF
16	TRBV18	NA	TRBJ1-1	NA	TGTGCCAGCTCACCACGACAGATCCCCGATGGGGCTGAAGCTTTCTTT	CASSPRQIPDGAEAFF
14	TRBV29-1	NA	TRBJ1-1	NA	TGCAGCGTAGGTTCCCGGGTTGTTGGGGATGAAGCTTTCTTT	CSVGSRVVGDEAFF
16	TRBV7-6	NA	TRBJ2-7	NA	TGTGCCAGCAGCTCGCATACCGGGTCAGGATACTACGAGCAGTACTTC	CASSSHTGSGYYEQYF
14	TRBV2	NA	TRBJ2-7	TRBD2	TGTGCCAGCAGCGCCAGCACCGGGAGGTCTGAGCAGTACTTC	CASSASTGRSEQYF
16	TRBV10-2	NA	TRBJ2-7	TRBD2	TGCGCCAGCAGGCATTCGAGCGGGAGTAAGTCCTACGAGCAGTACTTC	CASRHSSGSKSYEQYF
13	TRBV12-3/TRBV12-4	NA	TRBJ1-2	NA	TGTGCCAGCAGTTTCGGTGTCACTTATGGCTACACCTTC	CASSFGVTYGYTF
13	TRBV10-3	NA	TRBJ2-3	NA	TGTGCCATCAGTGAGTCGACAGGAGATACGCAGTATTTT	CAISESTGDTQYF
11	TRBV10-3	NA	TRBJ2-7	NA	TGTGCCATCAGTGAGTTAGGGGAGCAGTACTTC	CAISELGEQYF
15	TRBV12-3/TRBV12-4	NA	TRBJ2-7	TRBD1	TGTGCCAGCAGCACCGGGACAGCCCTAAACCTTGAGCAGTACTTC	CASSTGTALNLEQYF
13	TRBV10-2	NA	TRBJ1-4	TRBD1	TGCGCCAGCAGTGACAGGGGGTTCCGGGGACTGTTTTTT	CASSDRGFRGLFF
13	TRBV18	NA	TRBJ1-5	NA	TGTGCCAGCTCACCAGCAGGGGAACAGCCCCAGCATTTT	CASSPAGEQPQHF
12	TRBV20-1	NA	TRBJ1-1	NA	TGCAGTGCTAGCGACTCAGACACTGAAGCTTTCTTT	CSASDSDTEAFF
15	TRBV6-2/TRBV6-3	NA	TRBJ2-6	NA	TGTGCCAGCTCGGACCCATACTCTGGGGCCAACGTCCTGACTTTC	CASSDPYSGANVLTF
14	TRBV30	NA	TRBJ1-1	NA	TGTGCCTGGAGCTACAGTCGTTCGAACACTGAAGCTTTCTTT	CAWSYSRSNTEAFF
16	TRBV20-1	once	TRBJ2-2	NA	TGCAGTGCTAGCAGGGGGGGAGCGGGACTCACCGGGGAGCTGTTTTTT	CSASRGGAGLTGELFF
16	TRBV7-2	NA	TRBJ2-3	TRBD2	TGTGCCAGCAGCCCACGATGGAGCGGGAGAGGGGATACGCAGTATTTT	CASSPRWSGRGDTQYF
13	TRBV30	NA	TRBJ1-1	NA	TGTGCCTGGAGTGTCCAGGGCTACACTGAAGCTTTCTTT	CAWSVQGYTEAFF
12	TRBV7-9	NA	TRBJ1-1	NA	TGTGCCAGCAGCCCGGAGTTGTTTGAAGCTTTCTTT	CASSPELFEAFF
13	TRBV7-2	NA	TRBJ2-5	NA	TGTGCCAGCAGCTTAGCGGGGCTAGAGACCCAGTACTTC	CASSLAGLETQYF
14	TRBV6-5	NA	TRBJ2-5	NA	TGTGCCACTTCCCGTTCGGCGACTCAAGAGACCCAGTACTTC	CATSRSATQETQYF
14	TRBV6-5	NA	TRBJ2-5	NA	TGTGCCAGCAGTATCGGGCCGGGCTATGAGACCCAGTACTTC	CASSIGPGYETQYF
15	TRBV28	NA	TRBJ2-7	TRBD1	TGTGCCAGCAGCGGACCCGGGACAGGTGAAGACGAGCAGTACTTC	CASSGPGTGEDEQYF
16	TRBV11-2	NA	TRBJ2-1	TRBD2	TGTGCCAGCGGTGGGAATAGCGGGAGGGCCTTCTATGAGCAGTTCTTC	CASGGNSGRAFYEQFF